This TCR beta chain is drawn from a study of T-cell reconstitution after alpha-beta-depleted transplantation in children. Study-level points and caveats: There were some patients whose high TCRbeta diversity at day 60 came from surviving recipient T cells and thymic progenitors. Newly produced T cells mostly accounted for T-cell counts and diversity one year post-transplant. Expanded graft clones numbering several hundred reportedly gave rise to alpha-beta T cells about two months after transplant.

Library preparation (for TCRbeta) was performed with unique molecular identifiers. TCRdb fed the PCR reads into MiXCR, producing one record per CDR3 protein. The table includes 150,000 to 200,000 distinct CDR3 sequences, 5.5% to 7% detected once. V was cut by 6 bases and J by 5 bases, with 33 bases left in between. Germline V gene data show CDR1 as SGHDT and CDR2 as YYEEEE. The CDR3 covers 20 residues. This clonotype showed up many times. Its target is unknown. Source: PBMCs, taken before TCRalphabeta/CD19-depleted stem cell transplant. The gene calls are TRBV5-6 and TRBJ2-1, with TRBD2 as a possible D gene (7 bases). The origin of this receptor is a girl under three years old with combined immunodeficiency, due to receive a stem cell transplant. The DNA of the CDR3 is TGTGCCAGCACCTCATACCACCTAGGGGGACTCGCTAGCGGAAACAATGAGCAGTTCTTC. It codes for CASTSYHLGGLASGNNEQFF.